This record looks at one T cell receptor (beta chain) sequence and its context. This receptor's antigen is unknown. Per-nucleotide qualities are absent, and no much larger clonotype sits a single base away. The data originate from a study of shared clonotypes between healthy human individuals (dated by TCRdb to about 2020). At the level of the whole study: The cohort included three men and a couple of women between 18 and 49 years of age. Each donor's leukapheresis produced roughly between roughly 0.9 and 9 billion PBMCs. To estimate repertoire size and how much clonotype sharing occurs between individuals, the study deeply sequenced the blood TCR repertoires of several healthy adults. Libraries were prepared and TCR repertoires were sequenced by different laboratories using diverse techniques, in order to increase sequencing depth and limit assay-specific biases. The full study reports these points: The small number of donors limited the genetic and exposure-history diversity represented. Sampling was restricted to blood, and TCR repertoires in tissues likely differ from the TCR repertoires found in blood. Based on pairwise subsampling, the degree of clonotype sharing among donors was expected to be affected by sequencing depth.

For CDR1 and CDR2, the germline V gene lists KGHSH and LQKENI. The germline ends are 10 bases apart after V is trimmed by 3 bases and J by 4 bases. Inclusive of the bounding cysteine and phenylalanine, the CDR3 is 14 residues long. Only CDR3 DNA remains: 42 bases, in frame from the first base. TCR CDR3 regions were amplified from genomic DNA by multiplex PCR using the deep immunoSEQ assay. For each cell subset, the extracted genomic DNA was distributed evenly across all wells of several immunoSEQ 96-well plates, and each plate served as one replicate. Each replicate PCR for unsorted PBMC received roughly 290 ng genomic DNA, equal to around 30,000 T cell genomes. Genomic DNA from unsorted PBMC was sequenced over ten immunoSEQ deep assay plates. The purified libraries were quantified using a Qubit 3.0 fluorometer, sized with a Bioanalyzer 2100, and then quantified again using the KAPA Library Quantification kit. Every immunoSEQ 96-well plate was sequenced on a separate single-read 150-cycle Illumina NextSeq 550 flow cell. In the authors' own workflow: Because only junctional sequences without quality scores were contained in the immunoSEQ output, filtering matching that applied to full-length reads could not be performed. To assign V/J genes and CDR3, sequences were annotated against IMGT germline references using PyIR, a Python wrapper for IgBLAST v1.9. Reads with weak V/J assignments (E-value above 1e-6), missing CDR3, stop codons, out-of-frame junctions, or ambiguous translated residues were removed. V3J clonotypes were defined as sequences sharing an identical inferred V gene, J gene, and CDR3 amino acid sequence. Percentage overlap between repertoires was computed as shared unique clonotypes divided by the size of the smaller repertoire. RTK rarefaction, the Chao1 estimator, and Recon v2.1 estimates of unobserved clonotypes were used to assess repertoire richness. The table was pulled from immuneACCESS by TCRdb, which kept in-frame rearrangements only. Such tables lose some clones; where checked, under half of the loss comes from unresolved V genes, and the rest has no known cause. For V, J and clone size, that table is used; D and trimming come from the DNA. Recorded for this sample are 450,000 to 500,000 clones; 78% of them occurred a single time. The ten largest account for about 11% of the sample.

The donors were healthy, HIV-negative adults who had no recently reported acute infections or vaccinations. Every donor was a Caucasian adult residing in Nashville, Tennessee, USA. For unsorted samples, 75 million to 90 million PBMCs were counted and genomic DNA was extracted with the QIAamp DNA Blood Mini kit. After blood collection by leukapheresis, PBMCs were isolated using Ficoll-Histopaque density gradient centrifugation and then cryopreserved in the vapor phase of liquid nitrogen. The material sequenced was PBMCs. The chain is made from TRBV18 and TRBJ1-5; the D gene remains uncertain. The receptor comes from a woman aged 40 to 50 in good health. Some clones in this sample may be carry-over from other donors' samples. CDR3 reads: CASSPIPGNQPQHF. The sequence in DNA is TGTGCCAGCTCACCCATACCTGGAAATCAGCCCCAGCATTTT.